Below are 18 T cell receptor beta chains sequenced from a single sample in a study of Ad26.COV2.S vaccination and SARS-CoV-2 variants. Method: immunoSEQ multiplex PCR; TCRdb's copy keeps in-frame clones and lacks some. The sample carries 410,000 or so clones, about nine tenths recorded once. Treatment of the sample: 19 received Ad26.COV2.S at low or high dose, single or two shots; about 5 received placebo; per-sample allocation not given. The samples were gathered on day 63 after the first injection of vaccine or placebo. The starting material was peripheral blood, obtained in a trial of Ad26.COV2.S vaccine versus placebo. The receptors shown here come from a person aged 18 to 59 who received the Ad26.COV2.S COVID-19 vaccine or a placebo.

This clone appeared once. The chain combines TRBV6-1 with TRBJ2-3, with 15 bases aligning to TRBD2. This CDR3 contains 16 residues. V lost 4 bases to trimming and J lost 4 bases; unmatched junction nucleotides: 3. Germline V CDR1 and CDR2: MNHNS, SASEGT. CDR3 sequence reads: CASSARTSGRADTQYF. CDR3 bases: TGTGCCAGCAGTGCCCGGACTAGCGGGAGGGCAGATACGCAGTATTTT.

The V call is TRBV27, the J call TRBJ2-4, with D possibly matching TRBD2 (7 bases). This CDR3 is built from 16 residues. The V end lost 2 bases, the J end lost 0 bases, and 11 bases lay between the germline ends. Per the germline V gene, CDR1 is MNHEY and CDR2 is SMNVEV (reference sequence). CDR3 sequence (DNA): TGTGCCAGCAGTTTAATCGGGGGGCTAGCCAAAAACATTCAGTACTTC. Protein: CASSLIGGLAKNIQYF.

The chain joins TRBV28 to TRBJ2-1, with D unresolved. This CDR3 has 14 residues. Per germline, CDR1 MDHEN and CDR2 SYDVKM. The ends were cut back, 4 bases at V and 0 bases at J, with 7 bases in the middle. This CDR3 is CASSWLSSYNEQFF. The CDR3 nucleotides are TGTGCCAGCAGTTGGCTGAGCTCCTACAATGAGCAGTTCTTC.

The V call is TRBV7-8, the J call TRBJ1-2, with a weak D call TRBD1 (5 bases). This CDR3 contains 14 residues. V dropped 0 bases and J dropped 8 bases, with 13 bases sitting between them. Germline CDR1 is SGHVS and CDR2 is FQNEAQ. CDR3 nucleotide sequence: TGTGCCAGCAGCTTAGCGCGCGCGGACAAGGGCTACACCTTC. Amino acid sequence: CASSLARADKGYTF.

The CDR3 is CASSAQGARYEQYF. The DNA for the CDR3 is TGTGCCAGCAGCGCGCAGGGGGCGCGGTACGAGCAGTACTTC. The rearrangement joins TRBV7-9 to TRBJ2-7; 8 bases map to TRBD1. CDR3 length: 14 amino acids. The V segment lost 5 bases and the J segment 4 bases; nucleotides outside the gene matches: 7. Germline V gives CDR1 SEHNR, CDR2 FQNEAQ (reference sequence).

This clone was observed a single time. This chain joins TRBV7-9 and TRBJ2-7; D ambiguous. V was shortened by 4 bases and J by 5 bases, with 15 bases between the two germline ends. Germline V gene lookup returns CDR1 SEHNR and CDR2 FQNEAQ (reference sequence). The CDR3 has 14 amino acids. CDR3 DNA: TGTGCCAGCAGCTCGTCCATTGCGTGGGACGAGCAGTACTTC. It translates to CASSSSIAWDEQYF.

For the CDR3, the DNA is TGTGCCAGCAGCTTACAGGGGGCCTCGAATCAGCCCCAGCATTTT. It yields the protein CASSLQGASNQPQHF. This rearrangement joins TRBV11-2 to TRBJ1-5; the match to TRBD1 covers 8 bases. The CDR3 sequence is 15 residues long. Germline-derived CDR1 and CDR2 are SGHAT and FQNNGV. Trimming at V came to 2 bases and at J to 4 bases, leaving 4 bases not matched to a gene.

This sequence joins TRBV11-3 and TRBJ2-7; the D is unclear. V was pared by 6 bases and J by 3 bases, with 6 bases between. The CDR3 has 11 residues. Germline V gene data show CDR1 as SGHNT and CDR2 as YENEEA. CDR3 DNA sequence: TGTGCCAGCAGAAGGAACTACGAGCAGTACTTC. It encodes CASRRNYEQYF.

The chain combines TRBV4-2 with TRBJ2-1, with 12 bases fitting TRBD2. The germline CDR1 and CDR2 sequences are LGHNA and YNFKEQ. After removal of 2 bases from V and 8 bases from J, the junction contained 4 bases not matched to a gene. The CDR3 contains 15 residues. The CDR3 coding sequence is TGTGCCAGCAGCCAACGACTAGCGGGAGTCGATGAGCAGTTCTTC. Its translation: CASSQRLAGVDEQFF.

This chain links TRBV5-4 with TRBJ2-2; TRBD1 aligns across 8 bases. The CDR3 is 14 amino acids. J lost 6 bases, V lost 0 bases, and 1 base had no gene match. Germline loops: CDR1 SGHNT, CDR2 YYREEE (reference sequence). Here the CDR3 DNA reads TGTGCCAGCAGCTTGGGACAGGGGCCCGGGGAGCTGTTTTTT. Its translation: CASSLGQGPGELFF. The variable domain in full, with the rest retrieved from reference TRBV5-4 and TRBJ2-2, is ETGVTQSPTHLIKTRGQQVTLRCSSQSGHNTVSWYQQALGQGPQFIFQYYREEENGRGNFPPRFSGLQFPNYSSELNVNALELDDSALYLCASSLGQGPGELFFGEGSRLTVL.

V gene TRBV7-9 combines with J gene TRBJ2-2, with D hard to call. CDR1 and CDR2 (germline): SEHNR, FQNEAQ (reference sequence). CDR3 length: 14 amino acids. Trimming shortened V by 3 bases and J by 4 bases, and 9 bases separated the two germline ends. The CDR3 region has the DNA TGTGCCAGCAGCTTCGCCCAGAGCACCGGGGAGCTGTTTTTT. Translated: CASSFAQSTGELFF.

The sample holds a few counts of this clone. This chain connects TRBV5-1 to TRBJ2-7; 7 positions match TRBD1. Trimming at V came to 4 bases and at J to 2 bases, leaving 9 bases not matched to a gene. Germline loops: CDR1 SGHRS, CDR2 YFSETQ. The CDR3 extends over 15 amino acids. The CDR3 is CASSADRISTYEQYF. In DNA form, the CDR3 reads TGCGCCAGCAGCGCGGACAGGATTTCTACCTACGAGCAGTACTTC.

The chain combines TRBV6-5 with TRBJ2-1, with D perhaps TRBD2 (5 bases). Germline V lookup: CDR1 MNHEY, CDR2 SVGAGI. The CDR3 has 12 amino acids. Trimming took off 5 bases at V and 4 bases at J, with 6 bases between the two ends. The CDR3 reads CASSTRYNEQFF. Written as DNA, the CDR3 is TGTGCCAGCAGTACTAGGTACAATGAGCAGTTCTTC.

V usage is TRBV21-1 and J usage is TRBJ2-3; the tabulated D call, TRBD2, remains unverified against the DNA. TRBV21-1 is an annotated pseudogene. This CDR3 region has 18 residues. The CDR3 loop is CATRGRPGLAGGQDTQYF. CDR3 in DNA: TGTGCCACGAGAGGGCGGCCGGGACTAGCGGGAGGGCAGGATACGCAGTATTTT.

The chain uses TRBV11-2 and TRBJ2-1; 13 bases match TRBD2. Per germline, CDR1 SGHAT and CDR2 FQNNGV. This CDR3 is 16 amino acids long. V trimming: 4 bases; J trimming: 5 bases; junction bases outside the gene matches: 5. The CDR3 bases are TGTGCCAGCAGCTCTCGACTAGCGGGAGGCGACAATGAGCAGTTCTTC. It is translated as CASSSRLAGGDNEQFF.

The chain uses TRBV5-1 and TRBJ2-3; the D is unclear. CDR3 size: 16 residues. In germline, CDR1 is SGHRS, CDR2 YFSETQ. Trimming pared 6 bases from V and 2 bases from J, leaving 19 bases between. DNA of the CDR3: TGCGCCAGCACCCCGACTCCGACCCGGGCCACAGATACGCAGTATTTT. This encodes CASTPTPTRATDTQYF.

The V gene is TRBV30, the J gene TRBJ1-5; 7 bases fit TRBD1. Germline lookup yields CDR1 GTSNPN and CDR2 SVGIG (reference sequence). The junction had 6 bases not matched to a gene; V was cut back by 5 bases and J by 2 bases. This CDR3 is 14 amino acids long. Here the CDR3 DNA reads TGTGCCTGGGCCACAGGGGTGGGCAATCAGCCCCAGCATTTT. Its translation: CAWATGVGNQPQHF.

The chain employs TRBV24-1 and TRBJ2-5; D might be TRBD1 (5 bases). The V and J ends lost 4 bases and 5 bases respectively, with 10 bases between them. The CDR3 sequence is 13 residues long. Per the germline V gene, CDR1 is KGHDR and CDR2 is SFDVKD. CDR3 nucleotide sequence: TGTGCCACCAGTGAGAAGGGGTGGGAGACCCAGTACTTC. This gives the protein CATSEKGWETQYF.